The following is a TCR beta chain sequence with its context. Its specificity is unknown. The CDR3 is 13 residues long. Germline V gene data show CDR1 as MNHEY and CDR2 as SMNVEV (reference sequence). V was pared by 0 bases and J by 3 bases, with 4 bases between. Time point meaning: blood 2 weeks post-SBRT. Specified treatment: 15 Gy SBRT to primary tumor, nephrectomy 4 weeks later. After SBRT, blood was collected at 2 and 4 weeks, plus baseline. Clear cell pathology was present in this patient's renal cell carcinoma. Libraries were prepared by immunoSEQ multiplex PCR; TCRdb keeps only in-frame clonotypes and omits some of them. The sample includes 70,000 or so clones, about 81% of them seen just once. The data were taken from a study of radiation and T cells in renal cell carcinoma. Study observations and caveats: Top tumor clonotypes rose in blood 2 weeks post-radiation, then contracted. No pretreatment tumor biopsies were available for baseline clonotypes.

The TCR comes from a man in his 60s with renal cell carcinoma. The sequencing used blood, collected from a patient whose treatment included radiotherapy and nephrectomy. V and J are TRBV27 and TRBJ2-3; no clear D. The CDR3 DNA follows: TGTGCCAGCAGTTTATCTCGGACAGATACGCAGTATTTT. Translation: CASSLSRTDTQYF.